Each of the 18 T cell receptor beta chains below was sequenced from the same sample in a study of T cell responses to AZD1222 COVID-19 vaccine (dated by TCRdb to the early 2020s). Library creation used the immunoSEQ multiplex PCR assay. In its TCRdb copy, this immuneACCESS table keeps in-frame sequences only and misses some clones. Where compared with another copy, unresolved V genes explain less than half of these, and the others have no known cause. Across this sample there are approximately 77,000 clones, with roughly 90% seen only once. The ten largest clones capture approximately 5% of the sample. The sample's time point label, in plain terms: about 28 days (+/-7) after the second vaccine dose. Material: peripheral blood, obtained 28 days after the second AZD1222 dose. The receptor set was obtained from an adult who received the AZD1222 COVID-19 vaccine.

The chain uses TRBV19 and TRBJ1-2; D possibly corresponds to TRBD1 (6 bases). The CDR3 extends over 14 amino acids. The germline V and J ends were trimmed by 5 bases and 6 bases, with 16 bases remaining between them. CDR1 is LNHDA and CDR2 is SQIVND in the germline V gene (reference sequence). CDR3: CASSPGQGLHGYTF. In DNA, the CDR3 is TGTGCCAGTAGTCCAGGTCAGGGGCTGCATGGCTACACCTTC.

The rearrangement uses TRBV27 and TRBJ2-3; D is undetermined. This CDR3 has 13 amino acids. V gave up 0 bases and J gave up 7 bases, with 8 bases separating them. Germline loops: CDR1 MNHEY, CDR2 SMNVEV (reference sequence). As DNA, the CDR3 is TGTGCCAGCAGTTTATCTTTGGGAAATACGCAGTATTTT. Translating it yields CASSLSLGNTQYF.

This chain joins TRBV11-3 and TRBJ2-5, with 12 bases fitting TRBD2. The CDR3 consists of 14 residues. V was clipped by 6 bases and J by 2 bases; unmatched bases: 1. The germline gives CDR1 SGHNT, CDR2 YENEEA. The chain's CDR3 is CASSGTSGQETQYF. The CDR3 nucleotides read TGTGCCAGCAGTGGGACTAGCGGGCAAGAGACCCAGTACTTC.

The chain recombines TRBV23-1 with TRBJ1-1, with 8 bases that match TRBD1. TRBV23-1 is identified as an open reading frame with a role that is uncertain. Trimming at V came to 4 bases and at J to 5 bases, leaving 18 bases not matched to a gene. This CDR3 spans 18 amino acids. The CDR3 DNA sequence: TGCGCCAGCAGTCCCCCCCATGCAACGCCAGGGGGCGAGACTGAAGCTTTCTTT. Translating it yields CASSPPHATPGGETEAFF.

The rearrangement joins TRBV19 to TRBJ2-7; D may match TRBD1 or TRBD2 (9 bases each). The CDR3 sequence is 17 residues long. Deletions cut 10 bases from V and 0 bases from J, with 25 bases between. Germline CDR1 is LNHDA and CDR2 is SQIVND (reference sequence). The CDR3 DNA follows: TGTGCCACATCGGGACAGGGCTCTAGCGGGAACTCCTACGAGCAGTACTTC. Translation: CATSGQGSSGNSYEQYF.

About this clone: The junction differs from germline at one of its ends, possibly a read error. The J gene is TRBJ2-4, the V gene TRBV30; no reliable D call. This CDR3 comprises 13 residues. Germline V gene sequence: CDR1 GTSNPN, CDR2 SVGIG (reference sequence). The CDR3 DNA is TGTGCCTGGAGGTCGTCAGCCGAAAACATTCAGTACTTC. Its translation is CAWRSSAENIQYF.

This rearrangement joins TRBV3-1 (or the pseudogene TRBV3-2) to TRBJ2-1; D is unresolved. The germline gives CDR1 LGHDT, CDR2 YNNKEL (reference sequence). V dropped 4 bases and J dropped 4 bases, with 14 bases sitting between them. The CDR3 runs to 15 residues. The CDR3, as DNA: TGTGCCAGCAGCCTACAGACCCTTGGGTACAATGAGCAGTTCTTC. Translation: CASSLQTLGYNEQFF.

This clone was detected once. The genes are TRBV27 and TRBJ1-2; TRBD1 aligns across 7 bases. Germline V gene lookup returns CDR1 MNHEY and CDR2 SMNVEV (reference sequence). This CDR3 comprises 14 residues. With 0 bases clipped from V and 8 bases from J, the junction kept 6 bases outside the gene matches. As DNA, the CDR3 is TGTGCCAGCAGTTTATCGTCAGGGGGTGGCGGCTACACCTTC. This translates into CASSLSSGGGGYTF.

V and J are TRBV5-1 and TRBJ2-5, with no clear D. V was cut by 0 bases and J by 1 base, with 7 bases left in between. Looked up from germline, CDR1 is SGHRS and CDR2 is YFSETQ. The CDR3 totals 14 residues. CDR3 residues: CASSLGVGQETQYF. The CDR3 DNA sequence: TGCGCCAGCAGCTTGGGGGTCGGCCAAGAGACCCAGTACTTC.

The chain joins TRBV10-2 to TRBJ1-2; D is unclear. Trimming took off 10 bases at V and 5 bases at J, with 17 bases between the two ends. Germline V gene lookup returns CDR1 WSHSY and CDR2 SAAADI. The CDR3 totals 13 residues. The CDR3 protein is CATDSAGSYGYTF. CDR3 nucleotides: TGCGCCACCGATTCCGCCGGGAGTTATGGCTACACCTTC.

The V call is TRBV7-2, the J call TRBJ2-5, with 7 bases matching TRBD2. Unmatched junction bases numbered 5, after V lost 4 bases and J lost 9 bases. Germline assignment: CDR1 SGHTA and CDR2 FQGNSA. This CDR3 has 12 amino acids. The CDR3 sequence is CASSSPGLAQYF. For the CDR3, the DNA is TGTGCCAGCAGCTCACCAGGACTAGCCCAGTACTTC.

This clone is medium-sized by share. The chain joins TRBV3-1 (or the pseudogene TRBV3-2) to TRBJ2-7, with D maybe TRBD2 (5 bases). Trimming took off 0 bases at V and 5 bases at J, with 8 bases between the two ends. The germline CDR1 and CDR2 sequences are LGHDT and YNNKEL (reference sequence). There are 13 residues in the CDR3. This CDR3 reads CASSQDNGDEQYF. The CDR3 DNA sequence: TGTGCCAGCAGCCAAGATAACGGGGACGAGCAGTACTTC.

V usage is TRBV5-5 and J usage is TRBJ1-4, with no clear D. Germline CDR1 SGHKS, CDR2 YYEKEE (reference sequence). This CDR3 spans 17 amino acids. The V end lost 0 bases, the J end lost 1 base, and 13 bases lay between the germline ends. CDR3 nucleotide sequence: TGTGCCAGCAGCTTGGCAGCTAGCGCTGTAACTAATGAAAAACTGTTTTTT. The encoded protein is CASSLAASAVTNEKLFF.

The gene calls are TRBV5-8 and TRBJ1-2; no definite D call. CDR1 is SGHTS, CDR2 YDEGEE, per germline. Trimming stripped 1 base from V and 4 bases from J, with 11 bases between. This CDR3 has 14 amino acids. The CDR3 is CASSLHRVSYGYTF. CDR3 bases: TGTGCCAGCAGCTTGCATAGGGTCTCCTATGGCTACACCTTC.

The genes are TRBV27 and TRBJ1-2, with 7 bases identical to TRBD1. The CDR3 extends over 14 amino acids. Germline V gene sequence: CDR1 MNHEY, CDR2 SMNVEV (reference sequence). J lost 4 bases, V lost 5 bases, and 7 bases had no gene match. This CDR3 is CASSRQGAAYGYTF. CDR3 nucleotides: TGTGCCAGCAGTCGACAGGGTGCGGCCTATGGCTACACCTTC.

The chain employs TRBV4-1 and TRBJ1-1; D unclear. The CDR3 is 12 amino acids. Trimming shortened V by 2 bases and J by 0 bases, and 1 base separated the two germline ends. CDR1 and CDR2 (germline): MGHRA, YSYEKL. CDR3 region: CASSQMNTEAFF. DNA for the CDR3: TGCGCCAGCAGCCAAATGAACACTGAAGCTTTCTTT.

V usage is TRBV18 and J usage is TRBJ1-2, with a weak D call TRBD1 (5 bases). Trimming removed 3 bases at V and 6 bases at J, with 11 bases between. This CDR3 has 13 residues. CDR1 KGHSH and CDR2 LQKENI come from the germline V gene. CDR3 nucleotide sequence: TGTGCCAGCTCACCGGTTGGGGCGGATGGCTACACCTTC. Translation gives CASSPVGADGYTF.

This rearrangement joins TRBV27 to TRBJ2-1; possible D gene TRBD2, 5 bases. This CDR3 contains 17 residues. The V end lost 2 bases, the J end lost 0 bases, and 14 bases lay between the germline ends. Germline V CDR1 and CDR2: MNHEY, SMNVEV (reference sequence). The CDR3 region is CASSLKPLGSSYNEQFF. CDR3 bases: TGTGCCAGCAGTTTAAAGCCGCTAGGGAGCTCCTACAATGAGCAGTTCTTC.